This TCR beta chain was sequenced in a study of blood T cells in healthy people across ages. V lost 0 bases and J 5 bases, leaving 11 bases between the germline ends. Per the germline V gene, CDR1 is SGHNT and CDR2 is YENEEA. This CDR3 region has 15 residues. Using a J-beta primer mix together with a sample-barcoded 5' primer, a second PCR was run for roughly 7 to 12 cycles. Each CDR3 protein is one row after TCRdb ran MiXCR on the 5' RACE reads. Among 380,000 or so distinct CDR3 sequences, roughly half were seen once, and the ten largest hold around 53%. The clonotype comes from a man aged 60 to 75 in good health. The sequenced material came from blood. The rearrangement links TRBV11-3 to TRBJ2-1; D not resolved. CDR3 nucleotide sequence: TGTGCCAGCAGCTTAGATCAGTCCTGGAACAATGAGCAGTTCTTC. Translation gives CASSLDQSWNNEQFF.